The rows below give T cell receptor beta chains drawn from one sample of a study of post-analysis software for immune sequencing data. TCRdb recomputed calls from the PCR reads with MiXCR, one row per CDR3 protein. The data show about 770,000 distinct CDR3 sequences, more than 45% seen once. Specimen: blood. Receptors originate from a girl aged 10 to 17 with multiple sclerosis. Each CDR3 is given with its conserved first and last residue. A D gene is named only where the DNA matches it firmly. Some rows have no size entry. The others give once, few or many, or a class for an expanded clone.

CDR3 length	clone size	V gene	J gene	D gene	CDR3 protein	CDR3 DNA
17	few	TRBV9	TRBJ1-2	-	CASSVSREVDSNYGYTF	TGTGCCAGCAGCGTTTCCCGTGAGGTCGACAGTAACTATGGCTACACCTTC
15	few	TRBV6-2/TRBV6-3	TRBJ2-5	TRBD1	CASSLGTGGPETQYF	TGTGCCAGCAGTCTCGGGACAGGGGGCCCAGAGACCCAGTACTTC
12	few	TRBV7-2	TRBJ2-7	-	CASSAPPDEQYF	TGTGCCAGCAGCGCCCCTCCCGACGAGCAGTACTTC
13	-	TRBV29-1	TRBJ2-3	-	CSVVLTGTDTQYF	TGCAGCGTTGTCCTTACAGGGACAGATACGCAGTATTTT
13	-	TRBV6-1	TRBJ2-7	-	CANGQTLYNEQYF	TGTGCCAATGGACAGACCCTCTACAATGAGCAGTACTTC
13	-	TRBV7-2	TRBJ2-7	-	CASSLGPYGEQYF	TGTGCCAGCAGCTTAGGGCCCTACGGGGAGCAGTACTTC
14	many	TRBV20-1	TRBJ2-7	-	CSASPWGLNYEQYF	TGCAGTGCTAGCCCCTGGGGACTGAACTACGAGCAGTACTTC
16	once	TRBV12-3/TRBV12-4	TRBJ2-5	TRBD2	CASSPTLAGAWETQYF	TGTGCCAGCAGTCCCACCCTAGCGGGAGCATGGGAGACCCAGTACTTC
14	few	TRBV20-1	TRBJ2-3	TRBD2	CSASLAGVSDTQYF	TGCAGTGCTTCCTTAGCGGGAGTCTCAGATACGCAGTATTTT
12	-	TRBV29-1	TRBJ2-1	-	CSGRAHHDEQFF	TGCAGCGGTCGGGCCCACCACGATGAGCAGTTCTTC
14	-	TRBV6-5	TRBJ1-5	-	CASSSDQNNQPQHF	TGTGCCAGCAGTTCGGACCAGAACAATCAGCCCCAGCATTTT
14	-	TRBV12-3/TRBV12-4	TRBJ2-3	-	CASRIGGIPDTQYF	TGTGCCAGCAGGATTGGCGGGATCCCTGATACGCAGTATTTT
15	-	TRBV7-2	TRBJ2-3	-	CASSSGQVFADTQYF	TGTGCCAGCAGCTCGGGGCAGGTCTTCGCAGATACGCAGTATTTT
11	-	TRBV27	TRBJ2-7	-	CASSRQNEQYF	TGTGCCAGCAGCCGCCAAAACGAGCAGTACTTC
14	few	TRBV13	TRBJ2-7	TRBD1	CASANRDRSYEQYF	TGTGCCAGCGCGAACCGGGACAGATCCTACGAGCAGTACTTC
14	few	TRBV12-3/TRBV12-4	TRBJ2-1	TRBD2	CASRASGVNNEQFF	TGTGCCAGCAGGGCTAGCGGGGTAAACAATGAGCAGTTCTTC
18	few	TRBV4-3	TRBJ2-1	TRBD2	CASSQDELAGGPYNEQFF	TGCGCCAGCAGCCAAGATGAACTAGCGGGAGGCCCCTACAATGAGCAGTTCTTC
11	many	TRBV6-6	TRBJ2-7	-	CASSVGYEQYF	TGTGCCAGCAGTGTGGGCTACGAGCAGTACTTC
14	-	TRBV20-1	TRBJ2-7	-	CSARGWTGSGEQYF	TGCAGTGCTAGAGGGTGGACCGGGAGTGGGGAGCAGTACTTC
16	few	TRBV7-3	TRBJ2-1	TRBD2	CASSSQTGTRNNEQFF	TGTGCCAGCAGCTCGCAAACCGGGACTAGAAACAATGAGCAGTTCTTC
16	-	TRBV6-1	TRBJ2-1	-	CASSEGGGFTYNEQFF	TGTGCCAGCAGTGAAGGCGGGGGCTTTACATACAATGAGCAGTTCTTC
13	-	TRBV7-3	TRBJ2-2	-	CASSLPATGELFF	TGTGCCAGCAGCTTGCCAGCCACCGGGGAGCTGTTTTTT
14	-	TRBV27	TRBJ2-7	TRBD2	CASSAARGAHEQYF	TGTGCCAGCAGCGCAGCGCGGGGGGCCCACGAGCAGTACTTC
15	few	TRBV29-1	TRBJ2-7	TRBD1	CSVEDGAQGAYEQYF	TGCAGCGTTGAAGACGGAGCACAGGGGGCGTACGAGCAGTACTTC
13	few	TRBV20-1	TRBJ2-3	-	CSARVVAYDTQYF	TGCAGTGCTAGGGTGGTCGCATATGATACGCAGTATTTT
14	few	TRBV25-1	TRBJ2-5	-	CASGREPYQETQYF	TGTGCCAGCGGCCGGGAGCCTTACCAAGAGACCCAGTACTTC
17	-	TRBV18	TRBJ2-3	TRBD1	CASSHALDRALTDTQYF	TGTGCCAGCTCACACGCCTTAGACAGGGCCCTCACAGATACGCAGTATTTT
13	many	TRBV15	TRBJ2-7	-	CATSSIGGEEQYF	TGTGCCACCAGCAGCATAGGGGGAGAGGAGCAGTACTTC
16	-	TRBV12-3/TRBV12-4	TRBJ2-3	-	CASSLTGGVSTDAQYF	TGTGCCAGCAGTTTGACGGGCGGCGTGAGCACAGATGCGCAGTATTTT
14	-	TRBV30	TRBJ1-2	TRBD1	CAWTRTGVTDGYTF	TGTGCCTGGACGAGGACAGGGGTCACTGATGGCTACACCTTC
14	few	TRBV7-3	TRBJ2-5	-	CASSLFGGKETQYF	TGTGCCAGCAGCTTATTCGGGGGAAAAGAGACCCAGTACTTC
11	few	TRBV29-1	TRBJ2-7	-	CSAGTTYEQYF	TGCAGCGCCGGGACAACCTACGAGCAGTACTTC
15	few	TRBV15	TRBJ2-5	TRBD2	CATSRASGNQETQYF	TGTGCCACCAGCAGGGCTAGCGGAAACCAAGAGACCCAGTACTTC
15	-	TRBV20-1	TRBJ1-1	TRBD1	CSASRSGGVNTEAFF	TGCAGTGCTAGCCGGTCAGGGGGGGTGAACACCGAAGCTTTCTTT
15	-	TRBV5-1	TRBJ2-3	-	CASSNRDFGTDTQYF	TGCGCCAGCAGCAACCGGGACTTCGGCACAGATACGCAGTATTTT
15	few	TRBV20-1	TRBJ2-1	-	CSAANMRTGRNEQFF	TGCAGTGCTGCCAACATGAGAACGGGACGCAATGAGCAGTTCTTC
15	few	TRBV7-2	TRBJ2-5	-	CASSLRQALQETQYF	TGTGCCAGCAGCTTGCGACAGGCCTTACAAGAGACCCAGTACTTC
16	few	TRBV4-2	TRBJ2-1	TRBD2	CASGREGPWGLNEQFF	TGTGCCAGCGGGCGGGAGGGACCATGGGGACTTAATGAGCAGTTCTTC
14	-	TRBV20-1	TRBJ2-7	-	CSARGGGDLHEQYF	TGCAGTGCTAGGGGAGGGGGAGATCTACACGAGCAGTACTTC
15	few	TRBV5-1	TRBJ2-3	-	CASTRDSSPTDTQYF	TGCGCCAGCACCCGGGATAGCTCGCCCACAGATACGCAGTATTTT
16	few	TRBV28	TRBJ2-1	TRBD2	CASSELAGGPNNEQFF	TGTGCCAGCAGCGAACTAGCGGGAGGGCCTAATAATGAGCAGTTCTTC
15	few	TRBV12-3/TRBV12-4	TRBJ2-7	-	CASSLEGSRAGEQYF	TGTGCCAGCAGTTTAGAGGGTAGTCGGGCCGGGGAGCAGTACTTC
14	-	TRBV20-1	TRBJ2-1	-	CSADRDSDSGEQFF	TGCAGTGCGGACCGGGACTCCGATTCAGGGGAGCAGTTCTTC
15	few	TRBV3-1	TRBJ2-7	TRBD1	CASSQRTGEWYEQYF	TGTGCCAGCAGCCAACGGACAGGGGAGTGGTACGAGCAGTACTTC